A single sample is the source of the 26 T cell receptor beta chains below, sequenced in a study of early T cells in non-severe SARS-CoV-2 infection. Each CDR3 protein gets one entry after TCRdb re-called the 5' RACE reads with MiXCR. The repertoire includes 40,000 to 60,000 distinct CDR3 sequences, around 9.5% of them detected once, and 7.5% to 9% sits in the top ten. Specimen: whole blood. Receptor source: an adult who was a healthcare worker with PCR-confirmed SARS-CoV-2 infection or an uninfected control (not recorded which).

In nucleotides, the CDR3 is TGCAGTGCTAGAGTGGGGTGGGGTCCCTACGAGCAGTACTTC. Encoded protein: CSARVGWGPYEQYF. The chain is built from TRBV20-1 and TRBJ2-7; D is undetermined. CDR3 length equals 14 residues. CDR1 is DFQATT, CDR2 SNEGSKA, per germline (reference sequence). Trimming stripped 1 base from V and 2 bases from J, with 12 bases between.

This clonotype was detected a few times. The chain employs TRBV11-3 and TRBJ2-1; D gene unclear. V lost 5 bases and J lost 6, with 17 bases in between. Germline V gene sequence: CDR1 SGHNT, CDR2 YENEEA. The CDR3 has 15 amino acids. The CDR3 region is CASSLFSLNSNEQFF. In DNA form, the CDR3 reads TGTGCCAGCAGCCTCTTTTCCCTTAACTCCAATGAGCAGTTCTTC.

V gene TRBV5-1 combines with J gene TRBJ2-5; D tentatively fits TRBD1 or TRBD2 (5 bases each). From germline, CDR1 is SGHRS and CDR2 YFSETQ. The CDR3 runs to 13 residues. V lost 3 bases to trimming and J lost 5 bases, with 11 bases between them. The CDR3 region is CASSSEGMETQYF. As DNA, the CDR3 is TGCGCCAGCAGCTCTGAGGGGATGGAGACCCAGTACTTC.

V and J are TRBV11-3 and TRBJ2-3; 7 bases map to TRBD2. From germline, CDR1 is SGHNT and CDR2 YENEEA. CDR3 length: 17 amino acids. V trimming: 1 base; J trimming: 4 bases; junction bases outside the gene matches: 11. The CDR3 nucleotides read TGTGCCAGCAGCTTAGGAGATGGCGGGAGTAAAGCAGATACGCAGTATTTT. This translates into CASSLGDGGSKADTQYF.

The rearrangement links TRBV2 to TRBJ2-7; D is perhaps TRBD2 (6 bases). V lost 7 bases to trimming and J lost 0 bases, with 13 bases between them. CDR1 is SNHLY and CDR2 is FYNNEI in the germline V gene. The CDR3 consists of 14 residues. DNA for the CDR3: TGTGCCAGCATGCGGGACCGCAGCTCCTACGAGCAGTACTTC. Amino acid sequence: CASMRDRSSYEQYF.

This clonotype was detected ten times or more. The chain recombines TRBV6-5 with TRBJ1-1, with TRBD1 as a possible D gene (5 bases). Per the germline V gene, CDR1 is MNHEY and CDR2 is SVGAGI. V lost 3 bases, J lost 6 bases, and 23 bases lay in between. The CDR3 consists of 17 residues. CDR3 protein: CASSYNNRRGTRSEAFF. The CDR3 DNA follows: TGTGCCAGCAGTTATAACAACAGGAGAGGGACCCGCTCTGAAGCTTTCTTT.

The gene calls are TRBV5-1 and TRBJ2-1; D remains ambiguous. Trimming shortened V by 5 bases and J by 7 bases, and 16 bases separated the two germline ends. The CDR3 has 14 amino acids. In germline, CDR1 is SGHRS, CDR2 YFSETQ. CDR3 DNA: TGCGCCAGCAGAGTAGTAGCCGGAGAAAATGAGCAGTTCTTC. Its translation is CASRVVAGENEQFF.

This chain links TRBV7-2 with TRBJ2-7; D tentatively reads TRBD1 or TRBD2 (5 bases each). V dropped 5 bases and J dropped 3 bases, with 17 bases sitting between them. This CDR3 contains 15 residues. Germline CDR1 SGHTA, CDR2 FQGNSA. The chain's CDR3 is CASSGTLLGGYEQYF. In nucleotides, the CDR3 is TGTGCCAGCAGCGGGACGCTACTTGGGGGCTACGAGCAGTACTTC. Full variable domain (remainder filled in from reference TRBV7-2 and TRBJ2-7): GAGVSQSPSNKVTEKGKDVELRCDPISGHTALYWYRQSLGQGLEFLIYFQGNSAPDKSGLPSDRFSAERTGGSVSTLTIQRTQQEDSAVYLCASSGTLLGGYEQYFGPGTRLTVT.

This clonotype was counted at least ten times. The gene calls are TRBV6-2 or TRBV6-3 and TRBJ1-5; D possibly corresponds to TRBD1 (6 bases). Trimming removed 2 bases from V and 1 base from J, with 15 bases in between. The V gene's germline CDR1 is MNHEY and CDR2 SVGEGT. The CDR3 extends over 17 amino acids. CDR3 sequence: CASSYPDWGGSNQPQHF. CDR3 DNA: TGTGCCAGCAGTTACCCAGACTGGGGGGGCAGCAATCAGCCCCAGCATTTT.

This clonotype showed up just a few times. The genes are TRBV12-3 or TRBV12-4 and TRBJ1-5; unclear D gene. The CDR3 is 13 amino acids. The germline V and J ends were trimmed by 6 bases and 1 base, with 7 bases remaining between them. The CDR3: CASSPGSNQPQHF. DNA for the CDR3: TGTGCCAGCAGCCCCGGGAGCAATCAGCCCCAGCATTTT.

V usage is TRBV25-1 and J usage is TRBJ1-2, with D tentatively TRBD1 (5 bases). This CDR3 contains 15 residues. Germline CDR1 reads MGHDK; CDR2 reads SYGVNS. Trimming left V 3 bases short and J 3 bases short, with 14 bases between. The CDR3 sequence: CASSDYGGGDYGYTF. Here the CDR3 DNA reads TGTGCCAGCAGTGACTATGGGGGAGGGGACTATGGCTACACCTTC.

CDR3 sequence: CASSTSIYEQFF. CDR3 nucleotides: TGTGCCAGCAGCACTAGCATCTATGAGCAGTTCTTC. The chain recombines TRBV7-2 with TRBJ2-1; weak D call: TRBD2 (6 bases). V was cut by 5 bases and J by 8 bases, with 10 bases left in between. The CDR3 is 12 residues long. Germline V gives CDR1 SGHTA, CDR2 FQGNSA.

This clonotype appeared many times. The chain couples TRBV12-3 or TRBV12-4 to TRBJ2-7; TRBD2 is a possible D gene (6 bases). V was pared by 6 bases and J by 2 bases, with 14 bases between. The CDR3 is made up of 14 amino acids. CDR3 amino acids: CASSPWREPYEQYF. The CDR3 nucleotides read TGTGCCAGCAGCCCCTGGAGGGAGCCCTACGAGCAGTACTTC.

In its sample, this clonotype was seen many times. The CDR3: CASSLLPNTEAFF. CDR3 in DNA: TGTGCCAGCAGTTTACTCCCTAACACTGAAGCTTTCTTT. The V and J genes are TRBV27 and TRBJ1-1, with D hard to call. This CDR3 region has 13 residues. CDR1 MNHEY and CDR2 SMNVEV come from the germline V gene (reference sequence). Trimming removed 2 bases at V and 2 bases at J, with 6 bases between.

The J gene is TRBJ2-5, the V gene TRBV9, with D unresolved. Germline V gene data show CDR1 as SGDLS and CDR2 as YYNGEE. V was shortened by 1 base and J by 2 bases, with 6 bases between the two germline ends. CDR3 length equals 13 residues. The CDR3: CASSVNFQETQYF. The CDR3 DNA is TGTGCCAGCAGCGTAAACTTTCAAGAGACCCAGTACTTC.

This clonotype showed up many times. The CDR3 bases are TGTGCCAGCAGCCAAGTGGAGTCGGCCTACGAGCAGTACTTC. As protein: CASSQVESAYEQYF. This rearrangement joins TRBV3-1 to TRBJ2-7; D ambiguous. This CDR3 spans 14 amino acids. The V gene's germline CDR1 is LGHDT and CDR2 YNNKEL (reference sequence). The ends were cut back, 1 base at V and 2 bases at J, with 9 bases in the middle.

This clonotype came up many times. The chain employs TRBV18 and TRBJ2-7; 12 bases line up with TRBD2. Germline assignment: CDR1 KGHSH and CDR2 LQKENI. V gave up 5 bases and J gave up 2 bases; unmatched junction bases: 1. This CDR3 comprises 14 residues. The CDR3 bases are TGTGCCAGCTCAGCTAGCGGGAGGGCCTACGAGCAGTACTTC. Translating gives CASSASGRAYEQYF. The full variable domain, its missing parts supplied by reference TRBV18 and TRBJ2-7, is NAGVMQNPRHLVRRRGQEARLRCSPMKGHSHVYWYRQLPEEGLKFMVYLQKENIIDESGMPKERFSAEFPKEGPSILRIQQVVRGDSAAYFCASSASGRAYEQYFGPGTRLTVT.

This clonotype occurred many times. The rearrangement uses TRBV5-1 and TRBJ2-2; 7 bases agree with TRBD1. The trim removed 1 base at V and 5 bases at J, leaving 5 bases unmatched. CDR1 is SGHRS and CDR2 is YFSETQ in the germline V gene. The CDR3 runs to 15 residues. For the CDR3, the DNA is TGCGCCAGCAGCTTGAGACAGGGAAGGACCGGGGAGCTGTTTTTT. Residues: CASSLRQGRTGELFF.

There are many counts of this clonotype. The genes are TRBV14 and TRBJ1-6; tentatively, D is TRBD1 (5 bases). Trimming stripped 3 bases from V and 11 bases from J, with 17 bases between. This CDR3 spans 15 amino acids. Germline V gene lookup returns CDR1 SGHDN and CDR2 FVKESK. The CDR3 region has the DNA TGTGCCAGCAGCCACTTGACTGGGGGTTGGACACCCCTCCACTTT. This encodes CASSHLTGGWTPLHF.

In its sample, this clonotype was seen many times. This chain joins TRBV19 and TRBJ1-2, with D hard to call. V was shortened by 2 bases and J by 6 bases, with 7 bases between the two germline ends. The CDR3 runs 12 residues. Looked up from germline, CDR1 is LNHDA and CDR2 is SQIVND (reference sequence). CDR3 loop: CASSINQDGYTF. The DNA for the CDR3 is TGTGCCAGTAGTATAAATCAGGATGGCTACACCTTC. The entire variable domain, with the rest obtained from reference TRBV19 and TRBJ1-2, is as follows: DGGITQSPKYLFRKEGQNVTLSCEQNLNHDAMYWYRQDPGQGLRLIYYSQIVNDFQKGDIAEGYSVSREKKESFPLTVTSAQKNPTAFYLCASSINQDGYTFGSGTRLTVV.

This clonotype was recorded at least ten times. The chain uses TRBV5-6 and TRBJ1-4, with TRBD1 identical over 9 bases. CDR1 and CDR2 (germline): SGHDT, YYEEEE. V lost 4 bases to trimming and J lost 15 bases; unmatched junction nucleotides: 16. The CDR3 runs 15 residues. The CDR3 loop is CASSTTGTGRGKVFF. The DNA for the CDR3 is TGTGCCAGCAGCACCACCGGGACAGGGAGAGGAAAGGTGTTTTTT.

This clonotype was seen a few times. The rearrangement uses TRBV27 and TRBJ2-3, with D maybe TRBD1 (6 bases). CDR3 length: 16 amino acids. Germline loops: CDR1 MNHEY, CDR2 SMNVEV (reference sequence). The ends were cut back, 0 bases at V and 0 bases at J, with 10 bases in the middle. The CDR3 DNA sequence: TGTGCCAGCAGTTTATCGAGCCAGGGGAGCACAGATACGCAGTATTTT. Translated: CASSLSSQGSTDTQYF.

This clonotype was recorded a few times. The chain couples TRBV27 to TRBJ2-7, with D possibly TRBD2 on 7 matching bases. The CDR3 consists of 13 residues. The V end was cut by 3 bases, the J end by 9 bases, with 15 bases between. The germline gives CDR1 MNHEY, CDR2 SMNVEV (reference sequence). CDR3 residues: CASSLTRGGVQYF. DNA of the CDR3: TGTGCCAGCAGTTTGACTAGGGGGGGAGTGCAGTACTTC.

This clonotype came up many times. V and J are TRBV30 and TRBJ1-2; D not certain. V shed 2 bases and J shed 4 bases, with 14 bases lying between them. The CDR3 sequence is 14 residues long. CDR1 GTSNPN and CDR2 SVGIG come from the germline V gene (reference sequence). The CDR3 is CAWSPDGPRYGYTF. The CDR3 DNA reads as TGTGCCTGGAGTCCGGACGGACCGCGCTATGGCTACACCTTC.

This chain uses TRBV6-5 with TRBJ2-3, with TRBD2 matching over 8 bases. Germline V gene lookup returns CDR1 MNHEY and CDR2 SVGAGI. The CDR3 sequence is 15 residues long. The ends lost 5 bases at V and 3 bases at J; junction bases unmatched: 7. CDR3 sequence reads: CASSRAGVGTDTQYF. The CDR3 DNA follows: TGTGCCAGCAGTCGAGCGGGAGTTGGTACAGATACGCAGTATTTT.

V is TRBV5-1 and J is TRBJ1-3; D is ambiguous. The V end was cut by 1 base, the J end by 0 bases, with 11 bases between. Germline V CDR1 and CDR2: SGHRS, YFSETQ. The CDR3 runs 16 residues. Written as DNA, the CDR3 is TGCGCCAGCAGCTTGAATTCCAGGAGCTCTGGAAACACCATATATTTT. This translates into CASSLNSRSSGNTIYF.